This T cell receptor (beta chain) was captured by sequencing in a study of blood T cells in healthy people across ages. The CDR3 is 15 residues long. The V segment lost 6 bases and the J segment 7 bases; nucleotides outside the gene matches: 6. Ten milliliters of peripheral blood were drawn from each donor. Through a sample-barcoded 5' primer and a J-beta primer mix, a second PCR was run for roughly 7 to 12 cycles. TCRdb ran MiXCR on the 5' RACE reads and lists one entry per CDR3 protein. The sample contains some 880,000 distinct CDR3 sequences, around 36% of which appear only once. In this sample, this clonotype turned up a few times. The target antigen is unknown. General study findings and limits: Donor CMV status, an unknown factor, possibly confounded changes in expanded clonotypes.

This clonotype originated in a man aged 18 to 29 in good health. Sequences were obtained from blood. The J gene is TRBJ1-6, the V gene TRBV12-3 or TRBV12-4; 10 bases are a match to TRBD1. CDR3 amino acids: CASRTPGQGNSPLHF. The CDR3 nucleotides are TGTGCCAGCAGAACTCCGGGACAGGGGAATTCACCCCTCCACTTT.